One sample yielded the 24 T cell receptor beta chains listed below, sequenced in a study of shared clonotypes between healthy human individuals. CD8 cells classed as naive were CD45RO-negative and positively selected for CCR7, excluding terminally differentiated effector memory CD45RA+ cells. Only in-frame clones appear in the TCRdb table, and some are missing; sequencing was by immunoSEQ multiplex PCR. The sample has roughly 770,000 clones; approximately 97% are singletons. The sample was naive CD8+ T cells sorted from blood. Every receptor here comes from a man younger than 40 in good health.

The chain joins TRBV10-1 to TRBJ1-1; 7 nucleotides agree with TRBD1. J was trimmed by 0 bases and V by 2 bases; bases with no gene match: 0. CDR3 length equals 14 residues. Germline loops: CDR1 WNHNN, CDR2 SYGVQD (reference sequence). CDR3 DNA: TGCGCCAGCAGTGAGGGGACAGTGAACACTGAAGCTTTCTTT. This sequence encodes CASSEGTVNTEAFF.

The J gene is TRBJ1-5, the V gene TRBV7-8; no definite D call. This CDR3 is built from 13 residues. Germline values: CDR1 SGHVS, CDR2 FQNEAQ. Trimming cost V 2 bases and J 6 bases, with 8 bases left between them. The CDR3 sequence: CASSLYGSQPQHF. The CDR3 DNA sequence: TGTGCCAGCAGCTTATACGGTTCTCAGCCCCAGCATTTT.

The chain joins TRBV7-9 to TRBJ1-1; the D is unclear. V was trimmed by 9 bases and J by 2 bases, leaving 16 bases between them. Germline V gives CDR1 SEHNR, CDR2 FQNEAQ (reference sequence). CDR3 length equals 14 residues. The DNA of the CDR3 is TGTGCCAGTTCGAGGTTGAACGTAAACACTGAAGCTTTCTTT. It is translated as CASSRLNVNTEAFF.

V usage is TRBV5-4 and J usage is TRBJ2-1, with no clear D. The CDR3 runs to 16 residues. V was shortened by 6 bases and J by 0 bases, with 16 bases between the two germline ends. Germline CDR1 is SGHNT and CDR2 is YYREEE (reference sequence). CDR3 sequence (DNA): TGTGCCAGCATCCCCTCAGCTGAGAGCTCCTACAATGAGCAGTTCTTC. This encodes CASIPSAESSYNEQFF.

V is TRBV15 and J is TRBJ2-3, with unresolved D. CDR3 length equals 16 residues. Germline CDR1 and CDR2: LNHNV and YYDKDF (reference sequence). V lost 0 bases and J lost 0, with 10 bases in between. CDR3 in amino acids: CATSRETGLSTDTQYF. CDR3 DNA: TGTGCCACCAGCAGAGAGACGGGCCTAAGCACAGATACGCAGTATTTT.

The rearrangement links TRBV19 to TRBJ2-3; TRBD2 might be the D (5 bases). The CDR3 length is 11 residues. CDR1 is LNHDA and CDR2 is SQIVND in the germline V gene (reference sequence). With 6 bases removed from V and 9 bases from J, the gap between germline ends came to 10 bases. CDR3 sequence reads: CASSHPGTQYF. The CDR3 nucleotides read TGTGCCAGTAGCCATCCGGGAACGCAGTATTTT.

The gene calls are TRBV2 and TRBJ1-4; no firm D call. Trimming took off 1 base at V and 1 base at J, with 13 bases between the two ends. Germline V gene lookup returns CDR1 SNHLY and CDR2 FYNNEI. The CDR3 has 17 residues. For the CDR3, the DNA is TGTGCCAGCAGTGAAGACACGCCTTTGGTAACTAATGAAAAACTGTTTTTT. Translated, it gives CASSEDTPLVTNEKLFF.

The V gene is TRBV6-4, the J gene TRBJ2-2, with D unclear. Between the trimmed V and J ends, which lost 2 bases and 6 bases, there was a span of 7 bases. The CDR3 totals 13 residues. Per germline, CDR1 MRHNA and CDR2 SNTAGT. The DNA for the CDR3 is TGTGCCAGCAGTGACGATCCGGCCGGGGAGCTGTTTTTT. Translation gives CASSDDPAGELFF.

V is TRBV7-9 and J is TRBJ1-2; no definite D call. The V gene's germline CDR1 is SEHNR and CDR2 FQNEAQ (reference sequence). With 6 bases removed from V and 5 bases from J, the gap between germline ends came to 13 bases. The CDR3 has 13 residues. The CDR3 is CASSIDGVYGYTF. CDR3 DNA: TGTGCCAGCAGTATAGACGGAGTGTATGGCTACACCTTC.

This CDR3 is CASSLQRRADTQYF. CDR3 bases: TGTGCCAGCAGTTTACAGCGGAGAGCAGATACGCAGTATTTT. The chain links TRBV27 to TRBJ2-3, with a weak D call TRBD2 (5 bases). Germline CDR1 reads MNHEY; CDR2 reads SMNVEV (reference sequence). The CDR3 has 14 residues. Trimming removed 2 bases from V and 4 bases from J, with 10 bases in between.

The chain has TRBV28 and TRBJ1-4; D remains ambiguous. The CDR3 consists of 16 residues. The V and J ends lost 4 bases and 0 bases respectively, with 12 bases between them. The germline V gene encodes CDR1 MDHEN and CDR2 SYDVKM. The CDR3 bases are TGTGCCAGCAGTTCGACCCGCTATACAACTAATGAAAAACTGTTTTTT. This encodes CASSSTRYTTNEKLFF.

This clone has only one observation. V usage is TRBV14 and J usage is TRBJ2-7, with 8 bases fitting TRBD1. From germline, CDR1 is SGHDN and CDR2 FVKESK. Unmatched junction bases numbered 6, after V lost 4 bases and J lost 4 bases. The CDR3 covers 14 residues. The CDR3: CASSPYGTGYEQYF. The CDR3 bases are TGTGCCAGCAGCCCATATGGGACAGGATACGAGCAGTACTTC.

The genes are TRBV7-9 and TRBJ2-1, with 8 bases aligning to TRBD1. The CDR3 is 15 residues long. Losses at the gene ends were 1 base for V and 5 bases for J; bases not matched to a gene: 4. Germline V gene data show CDR1 as SEHNR and CDR2 as FQNEAQ (reference sequence). The CDR3 here is CASSLGTGMDNEQFF. In DNA form, the CDR3 reads TGTGCCAGCAGCTTAGGGACAGGGATGGACAATGAGCAGTTCTTC.

The chain links TRBV7-2 to TRBJ2-7; D might be TRBD2 (6 bases). The ends were cut back, 5 bases at V and 5 bases at J, with 16 bases in the middle. Germline V CDR1 and CDR2: SGHTA, FQGNSA. The CDR3 runs to 14 residues. The CDR3 here is CASSADPWGDEQYF. CDR3 sequence (DNA): TGTGCCAGCAGCGCCGACCCTTGGGGGGACGAGCAGTACTTC.

The chain has TRBV29-1 and TRBJ2-4; D tentatively reads TRBD1 or TRBD2 (5 bases each). The CDR3 has 12 amino acids. Trimming took off 5 bases at V and 4 bases at J, with 9 bases between the two ends. The germline CDR1 and CDR2 sequences are SQVTM and ANQGSEA. CDR3 bases: TGCAGCGTTCAGGGACGGAAAAACATTCAGTACTTC. This sequence encodes CSVQGRKNIQYF.

Notes on this clone: Other DNA variants within this sample encode the same CDR3. CDR3 loop: CASSYTGTYEQYF. DNA for the CDR3: TGTGCCAGCAGTTACACAGGGACCTACGAGCAGTACTTC. The gene calls are TRBV27 and TRBJ2-7; possible D gene TRBD1, 6 bases. The CDR3 is made up of 13 amino acids. V lost 4 bases and J lost 2, with 9 bases in between. The germline V gene encodes CDR1 MNHEY and CDR2 SMNVEV (reference sequence).

This sequence joins TRBV25-1 and TRBJ2-5, with 8 bases that match TRBD1. Germline loops: CDR1 MGHDK, CDR2 SYGVNS. CDR3 length: 11 amino acids. V was clipped by 8 bases and J by 4 bases; unmatched bases: 0. The CDR3 loop is CASGQGETQYF. As DNA, the CDR3 is TGTGCCAGCGGACAGGGAGAGACCCAGTACTTC. Using reference TRBV25-1 and TRBJ2-5 for the parts outside the CDR3, the full variable domain is EADIYQTPRYLVIGTGKKITLECSQTMGHDKMYWYQQDPGMELHLIHYSYGVNSTEKGDLSSESTVSRIRTEHFPLTLESARPSHTSQYLCASGQGETQYFGPGTRLLVL.

The rearrangement uses TRBV7-9 and TRBJ2-7; D gene unclear. Trimming stripped 1 base from V and 5 bases from J, with 9 bases between. Germline V gene lookup returns CDR1 SEHNR and CDR2 FQNEAQ (reference sequence). This CDR3 is built from 13 residues. The CDR3 sequence is CASSLGSQNEQYF. The DNA for the CDR3 is TGTGCCAGCAGCTTAGGCTCCCAGAACGAGCAGTACTTC.

The chain recombines TRBV30 with TRBJ1-2, with TRBD1 matching over 9 bases. Germline V lookup: CDR1 GTSNPN, CDR2 SVGIG (reference sequence). This CDR3 is 15 amino acids long. V shed 2 bases and J 4 bases; nucleotides not matched to a gene: 8. The CDR3 DNA sequence: TGTGCCTGGAGTCCACAGGGGGCAAGGACCTATGGCTACACCTTC. Residues: CAWSPQGARTYGYTF.

The chain has TRBV11-2 and TRBJ2-7; 11 bases map to TRBD2. With 1 base clipped from V and 4 bases from J, the junction kept 12 bases outside the gene matches. This CDR3 is 18 amino acids long. Germline CDR1 SGHAT, CDR2 FQNNGV. CDR3 sequence (DNA): TGTGCCAGCAGCTTAGGAAACCCATGGGGACTAGCGGCTTACGAGCAGTACTTC. This sequence encodes CASSLGNPWGLAAYEQYF.

This clone occurred once. The chain has TRBV28 and TRBJ1-2, with 7 nucleotides matching TRBD1. Germline V gives CDR1 MDHEN, CDR2 SYDVKM. CDR3 length: 17 amino acids. V shed 3 bases, J shed 5 bases, and the junction held 15 bases outside the gene matches. The CDR3 region is CASSFAARGSTGYGYTF. The CDR3 DNA reads TGTGCCAGCAGTTTCGCCGCCAGGGGGTCTACGGGGTATGGCTACACCTTC.

The chain links TRBV30 to TRBJ2-7; 7 bases match TRBD1. Germline CDR1 reads GTSNPN; CDR2 reads SVGIG (reference sequence). The CDR3 is 12 residues long. With V trimmed by 8 bases and J by 1 base, 5 bases remained unmatched. The CDR3 is CAQGDGSYEQYF. In DNA form, the CDR3 reads TGTGCCCAGGGGGACGGTTCCTACGAGCAGTACTTC.

The CDR3 DNA reads as TGTGCCAGCAGTCCGGGACTAGCGGAGTACAATGAGCAGTTCTTC. It yields the protein CASSPGLAEYNEQFF. The chain employs TRBV28 and TRBJ2-1, with 11 positions matching TRBD2. CDR1 is MDHEN and CDR2 is SYDVKM in the germline V gene. The CDR3 spans 15 residues. The V and J ends lost 5 bases and 4 bases, in that order; junction bases with no gene match: 4.

The rearrangement uses TRBV9 and TRBJ2-1; the D gene is possibly TRBD2 (6 bases). The CDR3 contains 15 residues. Trimming cost V 0 bases and J 8 bases, with 15 bases left between them. The germline gives CDR1 SGDLS, CDR2 YYNGEE. CDR3 nucleotide sequence: TGTGCCAGCAGCGTAGCTGCTAGCGCCTGGGATGAGCAGTTCTTC. This sequence encodes CASSVAASAWDEQFF.